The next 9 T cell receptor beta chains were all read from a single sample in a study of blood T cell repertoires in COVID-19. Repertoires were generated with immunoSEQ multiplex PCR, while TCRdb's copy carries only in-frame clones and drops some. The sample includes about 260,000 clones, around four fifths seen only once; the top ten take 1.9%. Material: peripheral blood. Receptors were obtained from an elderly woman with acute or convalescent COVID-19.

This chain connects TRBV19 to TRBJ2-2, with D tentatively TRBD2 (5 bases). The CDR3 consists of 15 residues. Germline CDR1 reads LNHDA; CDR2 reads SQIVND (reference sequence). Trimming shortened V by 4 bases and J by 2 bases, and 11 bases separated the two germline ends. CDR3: CASSNPAANTGELFF. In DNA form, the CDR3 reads TGTGCCAGTAGTAATCCAGCGGCAAACACCGGGGAGCTGTTTTTT.

CDR3 in DNA: TGTGCCAGCAGTGAAACAGGGCTGAACACAGATACGCAGTATTTT. Translated, it gives CASSETGLNTDTQYF. The chain carries TRBV2 and TRBJ2-3; tentatively, D is TRBD1 (6 bases). The CDR3 length is 15 residues. The germline gives CDR1 SNHLY, CDR2 FYNNEI. The ends were cut back, 2 bases at V and 2 bases at J, with 11 bases in the middle.

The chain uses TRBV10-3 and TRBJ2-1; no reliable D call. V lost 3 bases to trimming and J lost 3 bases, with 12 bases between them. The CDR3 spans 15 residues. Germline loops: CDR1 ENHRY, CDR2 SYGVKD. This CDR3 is CAISERQASYNEQFF. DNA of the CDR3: TGTGCCATCAGTGAAAGGCAGGCCAGCTACAATGAGCAGTTCTTC.

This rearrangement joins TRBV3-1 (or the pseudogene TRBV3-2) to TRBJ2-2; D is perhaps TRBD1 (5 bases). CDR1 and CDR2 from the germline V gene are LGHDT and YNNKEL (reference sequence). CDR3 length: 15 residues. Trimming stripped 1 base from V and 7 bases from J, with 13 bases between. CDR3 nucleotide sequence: TGTGCCAGCAGCCAAGTGTCCAGGGCCGACGGGGAGCTGTTTTTT. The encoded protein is CASSQVSRADGELFF.

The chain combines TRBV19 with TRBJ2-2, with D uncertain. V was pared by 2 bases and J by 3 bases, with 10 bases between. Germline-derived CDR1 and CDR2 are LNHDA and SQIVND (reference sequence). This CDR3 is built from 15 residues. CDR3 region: CASSISGSYTGELFF. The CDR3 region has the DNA TGTGCCAGTAGTATATCAGGTTCTTACACCGGGGAGCTGTTTTTT.

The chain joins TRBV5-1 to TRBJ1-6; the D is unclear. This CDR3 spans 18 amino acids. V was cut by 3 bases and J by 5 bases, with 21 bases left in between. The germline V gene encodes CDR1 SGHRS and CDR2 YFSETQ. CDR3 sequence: CASSSGDHQRVNNSPLHF. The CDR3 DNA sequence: TGCGCCAGCAGCTCAGGCGATCATCAGAGGGTAAATAATTCACCCCTCCACTTT.

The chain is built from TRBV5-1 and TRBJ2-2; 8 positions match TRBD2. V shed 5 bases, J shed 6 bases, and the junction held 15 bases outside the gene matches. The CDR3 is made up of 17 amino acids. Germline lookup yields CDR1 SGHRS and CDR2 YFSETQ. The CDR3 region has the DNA TGCGCCAGCAGGACAACGAGTTGGCGGGGGGCGCCCGGGGAGCTGTTTTTT. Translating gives CASRTTSWRGAPGELFF.

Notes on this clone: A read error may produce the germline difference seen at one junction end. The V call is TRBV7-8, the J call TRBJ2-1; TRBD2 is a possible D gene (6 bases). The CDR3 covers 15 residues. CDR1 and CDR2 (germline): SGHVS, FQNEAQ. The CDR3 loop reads CASSVAEFRHNEQFF. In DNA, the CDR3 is TGTGCCAGCAGCGTAGCGGAGTTCCGGCACAATGAGCAGTTCTTC.

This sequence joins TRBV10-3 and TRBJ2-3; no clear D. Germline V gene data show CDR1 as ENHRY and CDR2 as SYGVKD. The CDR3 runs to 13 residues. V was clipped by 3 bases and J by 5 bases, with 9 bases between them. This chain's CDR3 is CAISDPFLDTQYF. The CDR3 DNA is TGTGCCATCAGTGATCCATTTTTAGATACGCAGTATTTT.